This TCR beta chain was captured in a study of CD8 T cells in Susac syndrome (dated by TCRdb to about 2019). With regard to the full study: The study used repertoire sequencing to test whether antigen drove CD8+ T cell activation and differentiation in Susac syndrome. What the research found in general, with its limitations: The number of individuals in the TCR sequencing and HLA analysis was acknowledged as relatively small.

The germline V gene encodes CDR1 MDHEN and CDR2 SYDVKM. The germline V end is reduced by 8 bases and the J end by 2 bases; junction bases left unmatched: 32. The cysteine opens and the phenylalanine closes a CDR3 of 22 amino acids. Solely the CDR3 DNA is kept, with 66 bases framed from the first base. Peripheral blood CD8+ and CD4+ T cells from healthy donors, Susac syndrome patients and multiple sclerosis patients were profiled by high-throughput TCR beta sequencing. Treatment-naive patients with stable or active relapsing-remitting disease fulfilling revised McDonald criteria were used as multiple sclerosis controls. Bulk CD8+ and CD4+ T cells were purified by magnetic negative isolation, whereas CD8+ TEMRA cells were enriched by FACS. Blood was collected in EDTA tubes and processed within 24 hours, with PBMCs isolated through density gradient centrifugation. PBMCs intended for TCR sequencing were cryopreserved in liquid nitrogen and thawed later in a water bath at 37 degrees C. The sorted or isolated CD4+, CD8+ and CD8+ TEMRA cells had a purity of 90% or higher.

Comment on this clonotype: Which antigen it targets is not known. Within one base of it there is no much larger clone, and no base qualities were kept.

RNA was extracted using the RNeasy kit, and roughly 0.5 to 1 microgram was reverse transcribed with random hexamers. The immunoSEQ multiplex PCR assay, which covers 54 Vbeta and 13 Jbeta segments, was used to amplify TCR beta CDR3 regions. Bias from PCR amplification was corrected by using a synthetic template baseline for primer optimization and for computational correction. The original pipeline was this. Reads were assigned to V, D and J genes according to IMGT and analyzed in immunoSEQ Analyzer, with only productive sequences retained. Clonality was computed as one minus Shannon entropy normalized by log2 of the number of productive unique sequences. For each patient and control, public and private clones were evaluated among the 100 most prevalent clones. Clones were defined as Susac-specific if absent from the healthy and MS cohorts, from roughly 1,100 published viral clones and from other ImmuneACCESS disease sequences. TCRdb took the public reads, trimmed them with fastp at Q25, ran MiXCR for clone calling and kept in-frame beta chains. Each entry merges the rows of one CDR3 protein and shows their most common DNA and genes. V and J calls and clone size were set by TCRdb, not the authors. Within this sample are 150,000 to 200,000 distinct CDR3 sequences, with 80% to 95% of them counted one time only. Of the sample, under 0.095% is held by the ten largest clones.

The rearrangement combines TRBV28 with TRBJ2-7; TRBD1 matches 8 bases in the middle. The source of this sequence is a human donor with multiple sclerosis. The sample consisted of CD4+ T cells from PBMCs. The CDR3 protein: CASPPTTPPPGTGPKLTYEQYF. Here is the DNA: TGTGCCAGCCCACCCACAACCCCCCCTCCCGGGACAGGACCGAAACTGACCTACGAGCAGTACTTC.